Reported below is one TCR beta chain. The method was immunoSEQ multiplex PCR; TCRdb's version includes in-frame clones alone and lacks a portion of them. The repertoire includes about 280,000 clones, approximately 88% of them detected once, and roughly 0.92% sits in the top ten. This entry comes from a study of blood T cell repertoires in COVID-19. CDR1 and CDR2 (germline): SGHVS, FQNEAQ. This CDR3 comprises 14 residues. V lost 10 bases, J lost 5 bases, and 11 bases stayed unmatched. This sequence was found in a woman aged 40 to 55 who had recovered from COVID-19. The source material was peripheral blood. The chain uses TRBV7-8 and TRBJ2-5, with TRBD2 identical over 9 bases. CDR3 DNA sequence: TGTGCCACCAAGACCGGGACTAGCATGGAGACCCAGTACTTC. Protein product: CATKTGTSMETQYF.